This T cell receptor (beta chain) was observed in a study of cytomegalovirus exposure and HLA in healthy donors (TCRdb year 2017). Some background on the complete study: An earlier analysis of roughly 500 of the donors reported approximately 270 Gb of sequence data and some 100 million unique TCR beta sequences from roughly 200 million T cells. Around 320 gigabases of sequencing data and 80 million or so unique TCR sequences were included in an early release covering 500 to 750 HLA-typed donors. The genetic ancestry cluster associated with self-reported Caucasian donors included over 65% of the 398 genotyped donors. The study aimed to test whether signatures of past pathogen exposure could be identified by cataloging public T cell receptors. The study used immunosequencing to profile the T cell repertoires of 666 subjects and linked those repertoires to cytomegalovirus serostatus. Along with the approximately 700-subject first cohort, a separate validation cohort of over 90 different subjects was used. To predict cytomegalovirus infection status, the study combined high-throughput TCR immunosequencing, statistical association of individual TCRs with disease status, and machine learning. A later analysis re-analyzed previously published TCR beta repertoires from roughly 600 donors and added high-resolution HLA genotyping to study TCR occurrence patterns. Rather than using new phenotypic data, the later analysis identified candidate immune exposures from TCR beta sequences and from how often those sequences occurred across donors. To decide whether each TCR beta V gene segment behaved as functional or pseudogenic, an earlier analysis of some 540 of the donors relied on high-throughput TCR beta sequencing. Donor age, sex, ethnicity and CMV serostatus were compiled alongside the repertoire data. In a later genetic analysis, genome-wide SNP genotypes for about 60% of the 666 donors were used, and that subset was treated as a discovery cohort. Every repertoire in the discovery cohort had been generated on one and the same sequencing platform. HLA typing covered class I and class II loci at four-digit resolution. The number of donors typed differed by locus, with 629-630 for A, B, C, DRB1 and DQB1, approximately 500 for DQA1, over 600 for DPA1, and under 490 for DPB1. A few DR-DQ haplotypes were treated as single units for association and clustering because of strong linkage in the cohort. On average, roughly 250,000 unique TCR beta nucleotide sequences were sequenced per donor among a few hundred genotyped donors of the cohort, with about 17% of those sequences being non-productive.

Study-level results and caveats: In a later analysis, the rate of TCR association differed among HLA loci, with DRB1 alleles having the most associated TCRs and HLA-C alleles having the fewest. V-gene and J-gene trimming of TCR beta chains was associated with a missense DCLRE1C variant in a later genetic analysis, and the association was replicated in an independent cohort. A total of about 180 TCR beta chains were listed by the study as associated with cytomegalovirus. Correlated functional status among segregating V segments might reflect linkage disequilibrium, but an unknown experimental factor could not be ruled out. A few of the identified cytomegalovirus-associated TCR beta chains were confirmed in vitro to be specific for cytomegalovirus antigens. In a later analysis, HLA-associated TCR beta chains were found to be more clonally expanded and to have lower generation probabilities than equally common non-associated chains. An earlier analysis of approximately 500 of the donors showed that most TCR beta V segments appeared in productive rearrangements either about 87% or about 30% of the time, which broadly matched IMGT annotations. According to a later analysis, most CMV-associated TCR beta chains appeared to be HLA-restricted, and the HLA associations seemed to be driven largely by CMV exposure. In a later analysis, several top co-occurrence clusters were reported to appear linked to parvovirus B19, influenza, CMV and Epstein-Barr virus. Roughly uniform sequencing depth across donors was assumed in presence/absence analyses, although this assumption may not hold. Some IMGT-functional V segments, including TRBV6-2 and TRBV6-3, could not be told apart with the 87-base-pair reads, so those segments were excluded. According to a later genetic analysis, donors in an Asian-associated ancestry cluster had fewer N-insertions in productive TCRs than the roughly 670-donor mean. While some public TCRs were present in many individuals, most TCR sequences turned up only very rarely across donors. Cytomegalovirus status was reported to be diagnosed by the classifier with high specificity and sensitivity in both the original and validation cohorts. For the cohort, immune exposure information was limited to CMV serostatus. A cluster of highly shared sequence variants was judged likely to be a technical artifact of the sequencing pipeline. It was suggested by the authors that the approach could potentially be generalized to other disease states and immunological phenotypes. Because some donors lacked HLA typing at each locus, the association tests relied only on the typed subset. Strong co-occurrence of HLA alleles, especially DR and DQ, made assigning TCR associations to individual alleles difficult. A later analysis associated 17,000 or so TCR beta sequences with specific HLA alleles at a false discovery rate of 0.05. A further reported finding was that TCR beta sequences accurately predicted the HLA-A and HLA-B alleles for most subjects in the first cohort. This cohort had only TCR beta chains sequenced, and the lack of alpha or paired-chain data limited which features could be detected. The earlier analysis of 450 to 700 of the donors excluded around 17 rarely observed V segments, including chromosome 9 orphons, because counts were too low.

The cohort consisted of 666 healthy bone marrow donors. All cohort members were sampled while nominally healthy, although unrecorded immune exposures were likely present. The donor tested CMV seronegative, placing the donor among the approximately 400 seronegative members of the cohort. Every donor gave a peripheral blood sample, and the peripheral blood mononuclear cells from that sample were used for TCR beta sequencing. The Qiagen DNeasy Blood Extraction Kit was used to extract genomic DNA from the blood cell samples. The CDR1 and CDR2 encoded by the germline V gene are MNHEY and SVGAGI. The V end gives up 5 bases and the J end 3 bases, leaving 3 bases in the junction not matched to a gene. The CDR3 holds 14 amino acids from the cysteine to the phenylalanine. Only the CDR3 part of the read is kept: 42 bases, read in frame from the first base. The protocol used for the library was the immunoSEQ multiplex PCR assay. For the multiplex PCR, a mixture combining 60 forward primers for TCR Vbeta segments and 13 reverse primers for TCR Jbeta segments was used. The CDR3 region of rearranged TCR beta genes was amplified from genomic DNA with a multiplex PCR assay. The Illumina HiSeq System was used to sequence the amplified TCR beta libraries as 87-base-pair reads. On the authors' methods: Across the 700 or so repertoires, a later analysis counted 78 million or so unique TCR beta chains, roughly 11 million of which were shared by at least two donors. Raw reads were error-corrected and collapsed into unique sequences by a nearest-neighbor algorithm in which closely related sequences were merged to remove PCR and sequencing errors. CDR3 sequences were aligned to IMGT reference sequences to assign V, D and J gene segments. For a sequence to be retained, a match of at least six nucleotides to both a V gene segment and a J gene segment was required. A rearrangement counted as productive if the CDR3 had no stop codons and remained in frame with V and J, and every other rearrangement counted as non-productive. CDR3 was defined according to IMGT convention as the region running from the second conserved V-encoded cysteine to the conserved J-encoded phenylalanine. In an earlier analysis of around 600 of the donors, sequences lacking an unambiguous match to a single V gene segment were excluded. In an earlier analysis of approximately 500 of the donors, a V segment was called functional when productive rearrangements were above 56.7%, and segregating when the standard deviation between donors exceeded 5%. A statistical classification framework was built for diagnosing cytomegalovirus status from the catalog of TCR beta chain sequences. V and J gene assignment, in a later analysis, came from comparing TCR nucleotide sequences with IMGT/GENE-DB human TR gene sequences. Using the TCRdist pipeline, a later analysis assigned CDR3 sequences along with most-parsimonious VDJ recombination scenarios. In a later analysis, every TCR beta chain was defined by the combination of its CDR3 amino acid sequence and its V-gene family, and reads without a unique V-gene family were dropped. As a way to deal with suspected cross-contamination and a sequencing artifact, a later analysis dropped over 550 nucleotide sequences that were highly shared and had low generation probability. For each public chain, a later analysis derived a clonal expansion index from normalized ranks of inferred template counts within each repertoire. Generation probabilities in a later analysis came from a VDJ recombination model fitted to out-of-frame rearrangements, and those results were checked against IGoR. A later analysis scored TCR-TCR, TCR-HLA and TCR-CMV co-occurrence with hypergeometric tests, applying a repertoire-size bias correction to TCR pairs. False discovery rates were estimated in a later analysis by permuting HLA or CMV assignments 20 times. In a later analysis, co-occurring TCRs were grouped using DBSCAN, and TCRdist sequence similarity was added for clustering within HLA-allele-positive subsets. Repertoires with fewer than 30,000 or more than 120,000 public chains were left out of co-occurrence clustering, as were about five repertoires with anomalous nucleotide sharing. Imported from immuneACCESS, the table was reduced by TCRdb to in-frame sequences with V and J called. These copies leave out some clones; in studies compared against another copy, an unresolved V gene accounts for under half, and the cause of the remainder is not known. D and trimming come from the DNA, and the V and J calls and clone size come from that table. For this sample the table gives about 180,000 clones, of which almost 85% were detected only once. The leading ten clones occupy around 0.46% of the sample.

Note on this clone: Its antigen remains unidentified. No base quality values were provided; no much bigger clone lies one nucleotide off.

The receptor was derived from a woman aged 45-65 years in good health and CMV-seronegative. Here the chain combines TRBV6-5 and TRBJ2-7; 11 central bases correspond to TRBD1. Material for sequencing was PBMCs. Read as DNA, the sequence is TGTGCCAGCAGTACCGGGACAGGGGGCTACGAGCAGTACTTC. This encodes CASSTGTGGYEQYF.